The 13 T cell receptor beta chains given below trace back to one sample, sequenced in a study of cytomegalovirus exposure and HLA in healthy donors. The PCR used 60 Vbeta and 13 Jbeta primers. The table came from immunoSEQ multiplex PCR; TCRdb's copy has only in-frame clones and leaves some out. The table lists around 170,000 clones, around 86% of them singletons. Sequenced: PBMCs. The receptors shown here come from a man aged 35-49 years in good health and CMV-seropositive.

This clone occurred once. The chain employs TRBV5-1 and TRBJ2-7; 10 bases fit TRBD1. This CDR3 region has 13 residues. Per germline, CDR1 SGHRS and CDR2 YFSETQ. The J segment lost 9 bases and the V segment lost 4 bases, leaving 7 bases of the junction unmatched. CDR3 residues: CASSPGQGRGQYF. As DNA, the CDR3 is TGCGCCAGCAGCCCGGGACAGGGGCGGGGGCAGTACTTC.

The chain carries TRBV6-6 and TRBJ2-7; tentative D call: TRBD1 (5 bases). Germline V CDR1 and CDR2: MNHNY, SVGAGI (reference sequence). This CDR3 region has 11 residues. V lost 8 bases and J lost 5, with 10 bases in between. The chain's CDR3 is CASRGAHEQYF. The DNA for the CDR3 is TGTGCCAGCCGTGGGGCCCACGAGCAGTACTTC.

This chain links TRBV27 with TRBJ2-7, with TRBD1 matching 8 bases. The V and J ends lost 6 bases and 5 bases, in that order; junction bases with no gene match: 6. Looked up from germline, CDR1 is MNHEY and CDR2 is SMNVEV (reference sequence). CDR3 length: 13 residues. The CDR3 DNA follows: TGTGCCAGCAGCCCGGACAGGGATAACGAGCAGTACTTC. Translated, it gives CASSPDRDNEQYF.

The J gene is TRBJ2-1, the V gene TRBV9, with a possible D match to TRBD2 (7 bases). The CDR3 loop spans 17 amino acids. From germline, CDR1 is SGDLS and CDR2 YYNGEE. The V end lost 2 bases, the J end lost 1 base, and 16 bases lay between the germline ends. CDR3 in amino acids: CASSVELGGGSYNEQFF. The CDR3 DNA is TGTGCCAGCAGCGTTGAACTAGGGGGAGGGTCCTACAATGAGCAGTTCTTC.

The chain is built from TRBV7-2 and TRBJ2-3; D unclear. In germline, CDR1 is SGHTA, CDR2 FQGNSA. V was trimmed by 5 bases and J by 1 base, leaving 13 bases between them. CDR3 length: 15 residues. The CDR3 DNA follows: TGTGCCAGCAGCCCCTTAGCACCCGGCACAGATACGCAGTATTTT. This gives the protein CASSPLAPGTDTQYF.

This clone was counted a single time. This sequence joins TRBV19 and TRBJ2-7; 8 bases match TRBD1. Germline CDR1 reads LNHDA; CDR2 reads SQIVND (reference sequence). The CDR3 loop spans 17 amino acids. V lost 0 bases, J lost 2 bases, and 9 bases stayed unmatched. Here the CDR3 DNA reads TGTGCCAGTAGTATAGAGGGCCTCTCACAGGGGGCCTACGAGCAGTACTTC. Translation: CASSIEGLSQGAYEQYF.

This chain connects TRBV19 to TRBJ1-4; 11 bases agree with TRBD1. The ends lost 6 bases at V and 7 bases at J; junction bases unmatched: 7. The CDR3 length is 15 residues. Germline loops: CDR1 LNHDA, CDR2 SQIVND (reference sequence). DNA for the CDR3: TGTGCCAGTAGCCGCGGACAGGGGGCGCGTGAAAAACTGTTTTTT. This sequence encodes CASSRGQGAREKLFF.

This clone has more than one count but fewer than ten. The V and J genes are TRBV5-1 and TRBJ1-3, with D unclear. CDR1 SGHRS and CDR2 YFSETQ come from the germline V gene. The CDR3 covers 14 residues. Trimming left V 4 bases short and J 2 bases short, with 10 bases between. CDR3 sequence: CASSPEVTGNTIYF. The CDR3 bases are TGCGCCAGCAGCCCGGAGGTAACTGGAAACACCATATATTTT.

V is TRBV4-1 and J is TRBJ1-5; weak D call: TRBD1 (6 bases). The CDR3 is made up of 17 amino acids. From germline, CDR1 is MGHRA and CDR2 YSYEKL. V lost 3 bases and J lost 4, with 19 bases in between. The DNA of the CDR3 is TGCGCCAGCAGCCAGATAACCCGTCCAGGGGTAAATCAGCCCCAGCATTTT. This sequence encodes CASSQITRPGVNQPQHF.

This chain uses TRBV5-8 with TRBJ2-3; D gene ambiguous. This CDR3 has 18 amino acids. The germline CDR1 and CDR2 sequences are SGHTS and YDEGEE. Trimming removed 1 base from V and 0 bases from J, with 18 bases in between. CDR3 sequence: CASSLWRQTKASTDTQYF. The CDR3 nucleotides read TGTGCCAGCAGCTTGTGGCGGCAGACGAAGGCTAGCACAGATACGCAGTATTTT.

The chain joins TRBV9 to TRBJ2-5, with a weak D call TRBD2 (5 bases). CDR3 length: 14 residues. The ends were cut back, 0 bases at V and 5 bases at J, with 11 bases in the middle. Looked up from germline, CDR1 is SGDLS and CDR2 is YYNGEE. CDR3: CASSVDPSWETQYF. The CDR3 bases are TGTGCCAGCAGCGTAGATCCTAGCTGGGAGACCCAGTACTTC.

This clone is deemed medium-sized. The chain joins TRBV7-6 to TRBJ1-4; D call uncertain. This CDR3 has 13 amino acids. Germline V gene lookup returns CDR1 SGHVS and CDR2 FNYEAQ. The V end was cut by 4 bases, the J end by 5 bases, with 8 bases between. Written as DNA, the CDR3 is TGTGCCAGCAGCTCCGGACTAAATGAAAAACTGTTTTTT. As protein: CASSSGLNEKLFF.

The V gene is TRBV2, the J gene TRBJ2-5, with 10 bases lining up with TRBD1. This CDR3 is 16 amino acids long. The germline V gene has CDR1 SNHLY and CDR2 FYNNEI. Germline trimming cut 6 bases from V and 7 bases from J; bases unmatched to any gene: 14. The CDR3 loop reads CASSATPTGGGGTQYF. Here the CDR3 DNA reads TGTGCCAGCAGCGCAACGCCGACAGGGGGCGGAGGGACCCAGTACTTC.